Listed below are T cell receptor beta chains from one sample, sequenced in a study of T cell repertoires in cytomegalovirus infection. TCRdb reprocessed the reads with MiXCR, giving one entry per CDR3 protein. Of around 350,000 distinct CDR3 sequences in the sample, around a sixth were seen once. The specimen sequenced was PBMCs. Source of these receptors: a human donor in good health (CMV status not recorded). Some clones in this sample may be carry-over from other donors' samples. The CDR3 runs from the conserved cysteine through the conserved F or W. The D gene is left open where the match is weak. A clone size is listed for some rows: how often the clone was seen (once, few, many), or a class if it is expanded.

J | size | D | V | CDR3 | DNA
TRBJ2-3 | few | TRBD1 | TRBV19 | CASYRGLQYF | TGTGCCAGTTACAGGGGATTGCAGTATTTT
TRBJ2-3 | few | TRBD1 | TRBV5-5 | CASSLSWTGAWITDTQYF | TGTGCCAGCAGCTTAAGCTGGACAGGAGCGTGGATCACAGATACGCAGTATTTT
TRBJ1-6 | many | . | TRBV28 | CASSPIMVVSYNSPLHF | TGTGCCAGCAGCCCAATAATGGTTGTCTCCTATAATTCACCCCTCCACTTT
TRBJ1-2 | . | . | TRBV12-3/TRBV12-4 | CASSDRSNFGYTF | TGTGCCAGCAGTGACAGGTCAAATTTTGGCTACACCTTC
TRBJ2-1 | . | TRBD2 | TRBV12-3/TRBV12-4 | CASSLGTSVREQFF | TGTGCCAGCAGTTTAGGGACTAGCGTACGTGAGCAGTTCTTC
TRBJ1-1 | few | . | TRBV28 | CASSLFSSPAFF | TGTGCCAGCAGTTTATTTTCGTCCCCAGCTTTCTTT
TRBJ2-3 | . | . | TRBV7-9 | CASTERKGLPDTQYF | TGTGCCAGCACCGAACGTAAGGGGCTGCCAGATACGCAGTATTTT
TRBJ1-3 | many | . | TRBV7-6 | CASSPRGGTNTGNTIYF | TGTGCCAGCAGCCCCCGAGGCGGGACCAATACCGGAAACACCATATATTTT
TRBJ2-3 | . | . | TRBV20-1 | CSATVRGTDTQYF | TGCAGTGCTACCGTCCGGGGGACAGATACGCAGTATTTT
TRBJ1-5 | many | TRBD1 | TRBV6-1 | CASRVGQGSNQPQHF | TGTGCCAGCAGGGTGGGACAGGGGAGTAATCAGCCCCAGCATTTT
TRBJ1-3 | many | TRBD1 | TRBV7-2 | CASSPEGTGSLYSGNTIYF | TGTGCCAGCAGCCCCGAGGGGACAGGGTCCTTATACTCTGGAAACACCATATATTTT
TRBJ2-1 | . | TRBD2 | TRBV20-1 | CGSGGLYNEQFF | TGCGGCAGCGGGGGCCTGTACAATGAGCAGTTCTTC
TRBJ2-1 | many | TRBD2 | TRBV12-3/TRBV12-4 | CASSLPGGEQFF | TGTGCCAGCAGTTTGCCGGGGGGGGAGCAGTTCTTC
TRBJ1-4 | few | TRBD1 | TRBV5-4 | CASSLETGRGEKLFF | TGTGCCAGCAGCTTGGAGACAGGGCGAGGGGAAAAACTGTTTTTT
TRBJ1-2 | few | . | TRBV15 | CATSSPGLSFYGYTF | TGTGCCACCAGCAGTCCGGGACTCAGTTTCTATGGCTACACCTTC
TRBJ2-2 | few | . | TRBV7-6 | CASSKAGGELFF | TGTGCCAGCAGCAAGGCGGGCGGGGAGCTGTTTTTT
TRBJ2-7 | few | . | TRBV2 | CASSDLWAYEQYF | TGTGCCAGCAGTGATTTGTGGGCCTACGAGCAGTACTTC
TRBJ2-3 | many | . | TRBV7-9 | CASSLLYRDTDTQYF | TGTGCCAGCAGCCTACTCTACAGGGACACAGATACGCAGTATTTT
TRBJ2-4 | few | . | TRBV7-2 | CASSLVGPKNIQYF | TGTGCCAGCAGCTTAGTGGGACCGAAAAACATTCAGTACTTC
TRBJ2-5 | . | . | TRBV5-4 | CASSLVGGYQETQYF | TGTGCCAGCAGCTTGGTCGGGGGATACCAAGAGACCCAGTACTTC
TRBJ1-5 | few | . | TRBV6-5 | CASKRRYGNQPQHF | TGTGCCAGCAAGCGTCGATACGGCAATCAGCCCCAGCATTTT
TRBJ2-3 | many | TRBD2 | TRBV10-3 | CAISAGLAGFTDTQYF | TGTGCCATCAGTGCGGGACTAGCGGGATTCACAGATACGCAGTATTTT
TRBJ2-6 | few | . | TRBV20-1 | CSANERVGANVLTF | TGCAGTGCCAACGAGCGAGTTGGGGCCAACGTCCTGACTTTC
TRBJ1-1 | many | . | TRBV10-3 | CAISDQGGTEAFF | TGTGCCATCAGTGATCAGGGTGGGACTGAAGCTTTCTTT
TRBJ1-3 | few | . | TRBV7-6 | CASSQGTSGNTIYF | TGTGCCAGTTCGCAGGGCACCTCTGGAAACACCATATATTTT
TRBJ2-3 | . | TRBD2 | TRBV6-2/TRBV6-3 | CASSSPTSANTQYF | TGTGCCAGCAGTTCCCCGACTAGCGCCAATACGCAGTATTTT
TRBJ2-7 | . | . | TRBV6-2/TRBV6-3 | CASSYVGGEQYF | TGTGCCAGCAGTTACGTAGGGGGCGAGCAGTACTTC
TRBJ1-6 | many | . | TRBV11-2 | CASSFDSEYNSPLHF | TGTGCCAGCAGCTTTGACAGCGAATATAATTCACCCCTCCACTTT
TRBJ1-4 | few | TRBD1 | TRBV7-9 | CASTSTGGREKLFF | TGTGCCAGCACCTCGACAGGGGGTAGGGAAAAACTGTTTTTT
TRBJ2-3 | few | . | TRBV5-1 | CASTVQRSTDTQYF | TGCGCCAGCACGGTACAGAGGAGCACAGATACGCAGTATTTT
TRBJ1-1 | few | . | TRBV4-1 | CASSQAGMGAFF | TGCGCCAGCAGCCAAGCGGGGATGGGCGCTTTCTTT
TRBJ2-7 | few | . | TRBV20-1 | CSASSLRDSYEQYF | TGCAGTGCTAGCTCTCTCAGGGACTCCTACGAGCAGTACTTC
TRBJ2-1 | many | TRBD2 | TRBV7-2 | CASSHSGGAGFF | TGTGCCAGCAGCCATAGCGGGGGGGCAGGGTTCTTC
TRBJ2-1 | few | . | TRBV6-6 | CASSYYRGASYNEQFF | TGTGCCAGCAGTTACTATCGGGGAGCCTCCTACAATGAGCAGTTCTTC
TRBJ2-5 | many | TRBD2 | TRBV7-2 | CASSASGARETQYF | TGTGCCAGCAGCGCGAGCGGGGCTCGGGAGACCCAGTACTTC